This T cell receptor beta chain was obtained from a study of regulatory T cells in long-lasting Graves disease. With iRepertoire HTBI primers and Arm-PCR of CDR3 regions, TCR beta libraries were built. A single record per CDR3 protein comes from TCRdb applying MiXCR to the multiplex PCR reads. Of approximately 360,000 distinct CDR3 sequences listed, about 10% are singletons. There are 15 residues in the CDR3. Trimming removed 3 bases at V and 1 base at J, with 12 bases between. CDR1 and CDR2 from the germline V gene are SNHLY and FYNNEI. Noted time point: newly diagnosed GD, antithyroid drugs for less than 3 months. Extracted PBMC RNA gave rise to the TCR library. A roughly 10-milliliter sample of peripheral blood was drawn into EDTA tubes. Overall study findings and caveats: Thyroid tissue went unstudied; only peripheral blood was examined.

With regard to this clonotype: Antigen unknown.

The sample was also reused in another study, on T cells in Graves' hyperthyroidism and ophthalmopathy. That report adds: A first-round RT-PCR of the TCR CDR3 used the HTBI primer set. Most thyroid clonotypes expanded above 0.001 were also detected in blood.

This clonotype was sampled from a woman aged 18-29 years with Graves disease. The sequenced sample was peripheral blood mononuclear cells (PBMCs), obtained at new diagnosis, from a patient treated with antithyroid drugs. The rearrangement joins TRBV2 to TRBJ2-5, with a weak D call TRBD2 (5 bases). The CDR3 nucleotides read TGTGCCAGCAGTGACGGTGGAGGCGGCCAAGAGACCCAGTACTTC. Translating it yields CASSDGGGGQETQYF.